Listed here are 16 T cell receptor beta chains from one sample, sequenced in a study of radiation and T cells in renal cell carcinoma. Time point reported: baseline pretreatment blood. Described treatment: 15 Gy SBRT to primary tumor, nephrectomy 4 weeks later. Measured with immunoSEQ multiplex PCR; TCRdb has only the in-frame clones, and not every one. The sample has 50,000 to 75,000 clones, roughly 79% seen once. The sample here was blood, taken from a patient whose treatment included radiotherapy and nephrectomy. Every receptor here comes from a man in his 60s with renal cell carcinoma.

This chain connects TRBV10-3 to TRBJ2-2; perhaps TRBD1 as D (6 bases). The V gene lost 6 bases and the J gene lost 4 bases, with 15 bases spanning the gap. The CDR3 contains 15 residues. The germline CDR1 and CDR2 sequences are ENHRY and SYGVKD. The CDR3 nucleotides are TGTGCCATCAGACTCGGACAGTACGTCACCGGGGAGCTGTTTTTT. Protein: CAIRLGQYVTGELFF.

This clone came up once. The genes are TRBV28 and TRBJ1-5; no clear D. Germline loops: CDR1 MDHEN, CDR2 SYDVKM. The ends were cut back, 7 bases at V and 0 bases at J, with 1 base in the middle. The CDR3 contains 11 residues. The CDR3 DNA reads as TGTGCCAGCAATAGCAATCAGCCCCAGCATTTT. It yields the protein CASNSNQPQHF.

The chain couples TRBV14 to TRBJ1-1; TRBD1 might be the D (5 bases). V gave up 0 bases and J gave up 5 bases, with 10 bases separating them. The CDR3 runs 14 residues. Germline assignment: CDR1 SGHDN and CDR2 FVKESK. DNA of the CDR3: TGTGCCAGCAGCCAAGAAAGATGGGGGACTGAAGCTTTCTTT. Its protein is CASSQERWGTEAFF.

CDR3 sequence (DNA): TGTGCCAGCAGCGTAGGTGGACTAGCCGCGGGCGAGCAGTACGTC. Translation gives CASSVGGLAAGEQYV. V is TRBV11-2 and J is TRBJ2-7, with 8 bases that match TRBD2. V was pared by 5 bases and J by 6 bases, with 12 bases of the junction left unmatched. The CDR3 contains 15 residues. CDR1 and CDR2 (germline): SGHAT, FQNNGV.

This clone was counted between two and nine times. The chain carries TRBV27 and TRBJ2-3, with 9 positions matching TRBD1. Germline assignment: CDR1 MNHEY and CDR2 SMNVEV (reference sequence). This CDR3 has 16 residues. With V trimmed by 5 bases and J by 6 bases, 12 bases remained unmatched. Here the CDR3 reads CASSPRTTGGQDTQYF. DNA for the CDR3: TGTGCCAGCAGTCCCCGGACGACAGGGGGTCAGGATACGCAGTATTTT.

The genes are TRBV7-2 and TRBJ1-1, with D maybe TRBD1 (5 bases). The V end lost 5 bases, the J end lost 5 bases, and 15 bases lay between the germline ends. Germline V gives CDR1 SGHTA, CDR2 FQGNSA. The CDR3 totals 14 residues. The CDR3 nucleotides are TGTGCCAGCAGCCTTTTATCGGGGGTGACTGAAGCTTTCTTT. This gives the protein CASSLLSGVTEAFF. The variable domain in full, with the rest retrieved from reference TRBV7-2 and TRBJ1-1, is GAGVSQSPSNKVTEKGKDVELRCDPISGHTALYWYRQSLGQGLEFLIYFQGNSAPDKSGLPSDRFSAERTGGSVSTLTIQRTQQEDSAVYLCASSLLSGVTEAFFGQGTRLTVV.

The V and J genes are TRBV2 and TRBJ1-5; 9 nucleotides align to TRBD1. CDR3 length: 15 residues. From germline, CDR1 is SNHLY and CDR2 FYNNEI. Unmatched junction bases numbered 8, after V lost 8 bases and J lost 3 bases. DNA for the CDR3: TGTGCCAGCCCGACCGGGACAGGGTACAATCAGCCCCAGCATTTT. This sequence encodes CASPTGTGYNQPQHF.

The V gene is TRBV5-6, the J gene TRBJ1-2; 10 bases match TRBD1. Germline lookup yields CDR1 SGHDT and CDR2 YYEEEE. This CDR3 spans 17 amino acids. Trimming cost V 0 bases and J 6 bases; bases outside gene matches: 11. The CDR3 DNA reads as TGTGCCAGCAGCTTGGGACAGGGGGCGTTCGGATTTCATGGCTACACCTTC. It specifies CASSLGQGAFGFHGYTF.

The chain is built from TRBV6-5 and TRBJ2-7, with D unresolved. V lost 0 bases, J lost 4 bases, and 4 bases lay in between. The CDR3 runs to 12 residues. Germline CDR1 is MNHEY and CDR2 is SVGAGI. The CDR3 loop reads CASSYSRYEQYF. CDR3 bases: TGTGCCAGCAGTTACTCCCGATACGAGCAGTACTTC.

The chain recombines TRBV21-1 with TRBJ1-4; the table's D call, TRBD1, has no DNA check behind it. TRBV21-1 is labeled a pseudogene. The CDR3 totals 17 residues. The CDR3 bases are TGTGCCAGCAGCTTCCCGGACAGGAATTCAACTAATGAAAAACTGTTTTTT. Its protein product is CASSFPDRNSTNEKLFF.

The V call is TRBV6-1, the J call TRBJ2-1; TRBD1 matches 9 bases. The CDR3 is 14 residues long. Germline CDR1 MNHNS, CDR2 SASEGT. With V trimmed by 11 bases and J by 5 bases, 10 bases remained unmatched. CDR3: CASPGTGSNNEQFF. The CDR3, as DNA: TGTGCCTCCCCAGGGACAGGGTCCAACAATGAGCAGTTCTTC.

The chain employs TRBV7-9 and TRBJ1-6; D is ambiguous. Trimming removed 2 bases from V and 6 bases from J, with 8 bases in between. The CDR3 length is 14 residues. From germline, CDR1 is SEHNR and CDR2 FQNEAQ (reference sequence). CDR3 in DNA: TGTGCCAGCAGCTTAAGGGCCTCTAATTCACCCCTCCACTTT. Amino acids: CASSLRASNSPLHF.

A word on this clone: Lacking the conserved final phenylalanine or tryptophan, this CDR3 likely reflects a read error. No DNA is shown, since the ends of the CDR3 on it are uncertain; the CDR3 is the one TCRdb lists. The rearrangement links TRBV21-1 to TRBJ1-5; the table names TRBD1, a call not compared with the DNA. TRBV21-1 is flagged as a pseudogene. The CDR3 sequence runs 11 residues, both termini included. The CDR3 sequence is CASSKSGGQAI.

The chain recombines TRBV5-1 with TRBJ2-5; 10 bases line up with TRBD2. The CDR3 has 14 amino acids. Germline-derived CDR1 and CDR2 are SGHRS and YFSETQ. The trim removed 3 bases at V and 3 bases at J, leaving 2 bases unmatched. The CDR3 loop reads CASSWTSGKETQYF. CDR3 nucleotide sequence: TGCGCCAGCAGCTGGACTAGCGGAAAAGAGACCCAGTACTTC. Full variable domain (outside the CDR3, taken from reference TRBV5-1 and TRBJ2-5): KAGVTQTPRYLIKTRGQQVTLSCSPISGHRSVSWYQQTPGQGLQFLFEYFSETQRNKGNFPGRFSGRQFSNSRSEMNVSTLELGDSALYLCASSWTSGKETQYFGPGTRLLVL.

The rearrangement joins TRBV10-2 to TRBJ1-2; 8 bases map to TRBD1. After removal of 8 bases from V and 3 bases from J, the junction contained 11 bases not matched to a gene. Germline values: CDR1 WSHSY, CDR2 SAAADI. The CDR3 is 15 residues long. This CDR3 reads CASLGQGDIYYGYTF. CDR3 bases: TGCGCCAGCTTAGGACAGGGTGACATTTACTATGGCTACACCTTC.

The chain is built from TRBV30 and TRBJ2-1; D is perhaps TRBD2 (5 bases). Per germline, CDR1 GTSNPN and CDR2 SVGIG (reference sequence). The CDR3 extends over 13 amino acids. Trimming cost V 0 bases and J 7 bases, with 10 bases left between them. CDR3 protein: CAWSVGTRNEQFF. CDR3 DNA sequence: TGTGCCTGGAGTGTAGGAACTAGAAATGAGCAGTTCTTC.